This T cell receptor (beta chain) comes out of a study of Ad26.COV2.S vaccination and SARS-CoV-2 variants. Unmatched junction bases numbered 2, after V lost 4 bases and J lost 3 bases. Looked up from germline, CDR1 is SGHTA and CDR2 is FQGTGA. CDR3 length: 16 amino acids. As to treatment: about 20 received Ad26.COV2.S at low or high dose, single or two shots; several received placebo; per-sample allocation not given. Sampling happened 63 days after the first vaccine or placebo injection. Donor was an adult aged 18-55 years in Boston. Concerning this clone: Other DNA sequences of this sample code for an identical CDR3.

TCRdb keeps only in-frame clones here, not all; method: immunoSEQ multiplex PCR. The sample contains about 680,000 clones, 80% to 90% of which appear only once. This clonotype originated in a person between 18 and 60 years old who received the Ad26.COV2.S COVID-19 vaccine or a placebo. This chain uses TRBV7-3 with TRBJ2-3; 15 bases fit TRBD2. Here the sequenced sample was peripheral blood, taken in a trial of Ad26.COV2.S vaccine versus placebo. The CDR3 bases are TGTGCCAGCAGCTCCGGACTAGCGGGGGGGACAGATACGCAGTATTTT. Translated: CASSSGLAGGTDTQYF. The full variable domain, in which reference TRBV7-3 and TRBJ2-3 provide the parts outside the CDR3, is GAGVSQTPSNKVTEKGKYVELRCDPISGHTALYWYRQSLGQGPEFLIYFQGTGAADDSGLPNDRFFAVRPEGSVSTLKIQRTERGDSAVYLCASSSGLAGGTDTQYFGPGTRLTVL.